This T cell receptor beta chain originates from a study of blood T cell repertoires in COVID-19. The wider study: Both acute and convalescent COVID-19 samples were obtained from the United States, Italy and Spain. In each case, the material was cDNA or gDNA derived from T cells, B-cell-depleted T cells, or PBMCs.

The CDR3 is made up of 14 amino acids. V lost 0 bases to trimming and J lost 5 bases, with 13 bases between them. Looked up from germline, CDR1 is GTSNPN and CDR2 is SVGIG (reference sequence). Authors' processing steps: Reference gene primers were amplified, and this amplification served to estimate nucleated cell counts. The protocol was immunoSEQ multiplex PCR, while the TCRdb copy is restricted to in-frame clones and leaves out a portion. V and J calls and clone size are those listed in that table; D and trimming were worked out from the DNA. The repertoire holds 87,000 or so clones, with about 90% as singletons.

The chain couples TRBV30 to TRBJ2-5, with D tentatively TRBD1 (7 bases). This receptor was identified in a man older than 75 with acute or convalescent COVID-19. Input material: peripheral blood. CDR3 sequence (DNA): TGTGCCTGGAGTGTCTTGACAGGGAGGGAGACCCAGTACTTC. Its translation is CAWSVLTGRETQYF.